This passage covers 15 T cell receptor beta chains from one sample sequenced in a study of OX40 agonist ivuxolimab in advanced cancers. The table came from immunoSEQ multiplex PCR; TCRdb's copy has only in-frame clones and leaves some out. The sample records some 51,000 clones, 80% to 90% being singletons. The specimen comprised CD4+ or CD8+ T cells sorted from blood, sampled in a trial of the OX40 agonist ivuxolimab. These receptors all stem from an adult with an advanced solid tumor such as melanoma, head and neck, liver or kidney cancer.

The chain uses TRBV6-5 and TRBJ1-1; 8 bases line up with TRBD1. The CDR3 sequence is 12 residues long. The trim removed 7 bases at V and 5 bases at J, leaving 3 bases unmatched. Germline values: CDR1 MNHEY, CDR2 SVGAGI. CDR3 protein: CASNRGGTEAFF. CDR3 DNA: TGTGCCAGCAACAGGGGGGGTACTGAAGCTTTCTTT.

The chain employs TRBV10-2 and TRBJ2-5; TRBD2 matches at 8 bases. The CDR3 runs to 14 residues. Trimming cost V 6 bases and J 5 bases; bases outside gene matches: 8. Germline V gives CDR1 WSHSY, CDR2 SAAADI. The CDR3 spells CASSEPGGGETQYF. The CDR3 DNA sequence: TGCGCCAGCAGCGAGCCGGGCGGGGGGGAGACCCAGTACTTC.

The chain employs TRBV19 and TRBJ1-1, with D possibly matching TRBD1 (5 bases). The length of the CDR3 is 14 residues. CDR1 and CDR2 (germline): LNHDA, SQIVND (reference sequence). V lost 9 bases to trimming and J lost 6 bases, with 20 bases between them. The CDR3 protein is CASRDQGITPEAFF. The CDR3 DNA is TGTGCCAGCCGTGACCAGGGAATTACGCCTGAAGCTTTCTTT.

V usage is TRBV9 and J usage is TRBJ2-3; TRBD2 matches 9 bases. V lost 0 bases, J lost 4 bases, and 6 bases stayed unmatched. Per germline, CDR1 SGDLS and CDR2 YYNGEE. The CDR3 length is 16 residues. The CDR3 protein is CASSVENSGGSDTQYF. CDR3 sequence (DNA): TGTGCCAGCAGCGTAGAGAATAGCGGGGGATCAGATACGCAGTATTTT. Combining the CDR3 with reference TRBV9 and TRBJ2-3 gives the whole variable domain DSGVTQTPKHLITATGQRVTLRCSPRSGDLSVYWYQQSLDQGLQFLIQYYNGEERAKGNILERFSAQQFPDLHSELNLSSLELGDSALYFCASSVENSGGSDTQYFGPGTRLTVL.

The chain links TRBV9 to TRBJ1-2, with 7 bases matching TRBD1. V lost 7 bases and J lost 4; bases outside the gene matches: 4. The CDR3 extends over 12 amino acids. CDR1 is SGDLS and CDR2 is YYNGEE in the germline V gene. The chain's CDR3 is CASGDRAYGYTF. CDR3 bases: TGTGCCAGCGGGGACAGAGCCTATGGCTACACCTTC.

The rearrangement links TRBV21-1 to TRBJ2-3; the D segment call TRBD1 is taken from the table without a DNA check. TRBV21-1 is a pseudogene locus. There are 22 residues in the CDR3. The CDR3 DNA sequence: TGTGCCAGCAGCAAAGAGAAGGCAGGGGCCAGGGGGTCGGTCTCTAGCACAGATACGCAGTATTTT. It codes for CASSKEKAGARGSVSSTDTQYF.

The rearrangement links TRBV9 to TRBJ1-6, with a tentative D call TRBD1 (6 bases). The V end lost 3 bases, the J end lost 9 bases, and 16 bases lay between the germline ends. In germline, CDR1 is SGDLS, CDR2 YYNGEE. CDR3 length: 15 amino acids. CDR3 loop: CASSGAAGELSPLHF. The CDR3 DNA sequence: TGTGCCAGCAGCGGGGCGGCAGGGGAGCTTTCACCCCTCCACTTT. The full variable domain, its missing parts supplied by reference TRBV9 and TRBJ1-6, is DSGVTQTPKHLITATGQRVTLRCSPRSGDLSVYWYQQSLDQGLQFLIQYYNGEERAKGNILERFSAQQFPDLHSELNLSSLELGDSALYFCASSGAAGELSPLHFGNGTRLTVT.

The CDR3 spells CASSYTWTSDDEQYF. The CDR3 DNA reads as TGTGCCAGCAGTTACACGTGGACTAGCGATGACGAGCAGTACTTC. J is TRBJ2-7 and V is TRBV6-5, with TRBD2 matching 9 bases. This CDR3 comprises 15 residues. The germline V gene has CDR1 MNHEY and CDR2 SVGAGI. The V and J ends lost 2 bases and 5 bases, in that order; junction bases with no gene match: 7.

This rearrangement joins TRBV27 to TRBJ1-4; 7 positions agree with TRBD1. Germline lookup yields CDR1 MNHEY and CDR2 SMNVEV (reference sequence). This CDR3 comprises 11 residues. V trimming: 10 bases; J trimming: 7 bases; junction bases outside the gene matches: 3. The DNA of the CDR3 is TGTGCCACCCGGGACAGTGAAAAACTGTTTTTT. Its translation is CATRDSEKLFF.

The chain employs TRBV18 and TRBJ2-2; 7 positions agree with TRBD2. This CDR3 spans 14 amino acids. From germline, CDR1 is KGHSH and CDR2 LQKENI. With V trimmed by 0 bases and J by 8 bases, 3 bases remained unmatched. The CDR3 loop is CASSPPELAGELFF. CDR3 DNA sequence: TGTGCCAGCTCACCACCTGAACTAGCGGGGGAGCTGTTTTTT.

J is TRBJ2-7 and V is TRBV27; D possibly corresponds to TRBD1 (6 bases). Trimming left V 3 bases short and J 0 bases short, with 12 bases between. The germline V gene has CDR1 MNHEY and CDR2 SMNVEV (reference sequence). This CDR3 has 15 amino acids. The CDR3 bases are TGTGCCAGCAGTTTTATTGGGACAAACTCCTACGAGCAGTACTTC. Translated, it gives CASSFIGTNSYEQYF.

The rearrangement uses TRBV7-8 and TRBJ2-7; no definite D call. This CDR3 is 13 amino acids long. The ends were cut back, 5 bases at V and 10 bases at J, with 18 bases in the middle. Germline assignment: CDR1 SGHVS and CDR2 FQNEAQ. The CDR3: CASSPKLWAPQYF. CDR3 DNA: TGTGCCAGCAGCCCCAAGCTGTGGGCACCTCAGTACTTC.

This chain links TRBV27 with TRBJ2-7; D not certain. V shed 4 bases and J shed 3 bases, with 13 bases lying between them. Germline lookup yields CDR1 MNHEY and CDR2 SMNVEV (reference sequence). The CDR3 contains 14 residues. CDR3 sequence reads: CASSSGPVDYEQYF. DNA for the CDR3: TGTGCCAGCAGTTCGGGTCCGGTGGACTACGAGCAGTACTTC.

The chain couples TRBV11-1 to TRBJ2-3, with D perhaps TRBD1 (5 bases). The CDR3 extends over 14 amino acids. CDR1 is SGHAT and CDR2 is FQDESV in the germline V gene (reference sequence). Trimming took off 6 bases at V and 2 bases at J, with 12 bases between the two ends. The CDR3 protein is CASSRQINTDTQYF. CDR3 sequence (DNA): TGTGCCAGCAGTCGACAGATAAACACAGATACGCAGTATTTT.

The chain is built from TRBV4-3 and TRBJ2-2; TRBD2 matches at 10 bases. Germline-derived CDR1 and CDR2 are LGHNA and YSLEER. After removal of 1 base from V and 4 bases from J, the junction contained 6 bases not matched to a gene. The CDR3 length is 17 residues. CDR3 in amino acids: CASSQGPSGGFTGELFF. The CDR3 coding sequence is TGCGCCAGCAGCCAAGGTCCTAGCGGGGGATTCACCGGGGAGCTGTTTTTT.